Below are 11 T cell receptor beta chains sequenced from a single sample in a study of shared clonotypes between healthy human individuals. Repertoires were generated with immunoSEQ multiplex PCR, while TCRdb's copy carries only in-frame clones and drops some. The sample yields hundreds of thousands of clones, around 74% seen once. Sequenced input: memory CD4+ T cells sorted from blood. Subset: CD45RA-negative fraction. The receptors stem from a woman aged 25-40 years in good health.

The rearrangement links TRBV19 to TRBJ1-5, with no clear D. In germline, CDR1 is LNHDA, CDR2 SQIVND (reference sequence). CDR3 length: 14 residues. V was trimmed by 7 bases and J by 5 bases, leaving 15 bases between them. CDR3 loop: CASTIELGHQPQHF. The CDR3 DNA follows: TGTGCCAGTACCATAGAGCTGGGCCATCAGCCCCAGCATTTT.

This clone was seen a handful of times. The genes are TRBV5-6 and TRBJ2-7, with D perhaps matching TRBD2 (5 bases). This CDR3 is built from 14 residues. Trimming shortened V by 1 base and J by 3 bases, and 11 bases separated the two germline ends. In germline, CDR1 is SGHDT, CDR2 YYEEEE. The CDR3: CASSLFQRNYEQYF. Written as DNA, the CDR3 is TGTGCCAGCAGCTTGTTCCAGCGGAACTACGAGCAGTACTTC.

This clone was seen a single time. The chain links TRBV7-8 to TRBJ1-4; no definite D call. Germline lookup yields CDR1 SGHVS and CDR2 FQNEAQ. The CDR3 spans 19 residues. V shed 3 bases and J shed 3 bases, with 23 bases lying between them. The CDR3 sequence is CASSFRISIVGTANEKLFF. The CDR3 DNA is TGTGCCAGCAGCTTTCGTATCTCGATTGTAGGCACCGCTAATGAAAAACTGTTTTTT. Based on the CDR3 plus reference TRBV7-8 and TRBJ1-4, the full variable domain is GAGVSQSPRYKVAKRGQDVALRCDPISGHVSLFWYQQALGQGPEFLTYFQNEAQLDKSGLPSDRFFAERPEGSVSTLKIQRTQQEDSAVYLCASSFRISIVGTANEKLFFGSGTQLSVL.

This clone has just a few counts. The CDR3 nucleotides read TGTGCCATCGGACAGGGGAACAATGAGCAGTTCTTC. As protein: CAIGQGNNEQFF. This sequence joins TRBV10-3 and TRBJ2-1; 9 bases line up with TRBD1. The V segment lost 8 bases and the J segment 5 bases; nucleotides outside the gene matches: 1. Per germline, CDR1 ENHRY and CDR2 SYGVKD. CDR3 length: 12 residues.

The chain employs TRBV12-5 and TRBJ1-2; 9 positions agree with TRBD1. This CDR3 is built from 14 residues. The ends lost 7 bases at V and 4 bases at J; junction bases unmatched: 7. Germline CDR1 is LGHNT and CDR2 is FRNRAP. CDR3 region: CASAPGQGGYGYTF. The CDR3 DNA reads as TGTGCTAGTGCCCCGGGACAGGGAGGCTATGGCTACACCTTC.

This clone was seen only once. V usage is TRBV5-1 and J usage is TRBJ2-2; 9 bases are shared with TRBD2. With 4 bases clipped from V and 3 bases from J, the junction kept 10 bases outside the gene matches. Germline CDR1 reads SGHRS; CDR2 reads YFSETQ. The CDR3 has 17 residues. The DNA for the CDR3 is TGCGCCAGCAGCCGGGACACGACTAGCGGAGACACCGGGGAGCTGTTTTTT. As protein: CASSRDTTSGDTGELFF.

V is TRBV5-1 and J is TRBJ2-2, with D maybe TRBD1 (6 bases). Trimming stripped 1 base from V and 3 bases from J, with 10 bases between. The CDR3 length is 15 residues. Germline CDR1 reads SGHRS; CDR2 reads YFSETQ. CDR3 DNA sequence: TGCGCCAGCAGCTTGTCACAGGGAGACACCGGGGAGCTGTTTTTT. This sequence encodes CASSLSQGDTGELFF.

The gene calls are TRBV28 and TRBJ2-7; D is ambiguous. In germline, CDR1 is MDHEN, CDR2 SYDVKM. The CDR3 covers 12 residues. Deletions cut 3 bases from V and 4 bases from J, with 7 bases between. The CDR3 DNA follows: TGTGCCAGCAGTTTGACGTTTTACGAGCAGTACTTC. Translated: CASSLTFYEQYF. The variable domain in full, completed from reference TRBV28 and TRBJ2-7, reads DVKVTQSSRYLVKRTGEKVFLECVQDMDHENMFWYRQDPGLGLRLIYFSYDVKMKEKGDIPEGYSVSREKKERFSLILESASTNQTSMYLCASSLTFYEQYFGPGTRLTVT.

CDR3 sequence reads: CASSLSGGLPYEQYF. CDR3 nucleotide sequence: TGTGCCAGCAGCTTAAGTGGGGGACTTCCCTACGAGCAGTACTTC. The chain links TRBV7-3 to TRBJ2-7; possible D gene TRBD2, 6 bases. The CDR3 is made up of 15 amino acids. The V gene lost 1 base and the J gene lost 2 bases, with 12 bases spanning the gap. The germline CDR1 and CDR2 sequences are SGHTA and FQGTGA.

This clone was observed a single time. The chain uses TRBV5-1 and TRBJ2-2, with 7 nucleotides matching TRBD1. Germline CDR1 is SGHRS and CDR2 is YFSETQ. The CDR3 extends over 16 amino acids. After removal of 4 bases from V and 0 bases from J, the junction contained 6 bases not matched to a gene. CDR3 region: CASSLGTETNTGELFF. The DNA for the CDR3 is TGCGCCAGCAGCCTGGGGACAGAGACGAACACCGGGGAGCTGTTTTTT.

This chain joins TRBV6-1 and TRBJ1-2, with D possibly TRBD1 on 5 matching bases. The CDR3 has 14 residues. Trimming shortened V by 2 bases and J by 2 bases, and 9 bases separated the two germline ends. The germline V gene has CDR1 MNHNS and CDR2 SASEGT. CDR3 sequence (DNA): TGTGCCAGCAGTGAAAAAAGGGGAAACTATGGCTACACCTTC. Encoded protein: CASSEKRGNYGYTF.